The next 7 T cell receptor beta chains were all read from a single sample in a study of blood T cell repertoires in COVID-19. Assay: immunoSEQ multiplex PCR; the TCRdb copy retains only in-frame clones and omits some. The table records a few hundred thousand clones, approximately 89% of them present only once. Source material: PBMCs or T cells enriched from blood (not recorded which). Receptor source: a woman aged 40 to 49 who had recovered from COVID-19.

The chain has TRBV12-5 and TRBJ2-1; the D gene is possibly TRBD1 (6 bases). In germline, CDR1 is LGHNT, CDR2 FRNRAP. V lost 0 bases, J lost 9 bases, and 15 bases lay in between. The CDR3 length is 15 residues. The CDR3 DNA is TGTGCTAGTGGTTTGGTACTGGGCAGGGGAATTGAGCAGTTCTTC. Its translation: CASGLVLGRGIEQFF.

The chain is built from TRBV2 and TRBJ2-5; 8 nucleotides agree with TRBD1. The CDR3 runs to 15 residues. Germline lookup yields CDR1 SNHLY and CDR2 FYNNEI. V lost 7 bases, J lost 0 bases, and 7 bases stayed unmatched. The CDR3 protein is CASNVGTGHQETQYF. CDR3 nucleotide sequence: TGTGCCAGCAACGTGGGGACAGGACACCAAGAGACCCAGTACTTC.

The chain carries TRBV7-2 and TRBJ2-1; 13 positions agree with TRBD2. Trimming removed 5 bases from V and 6 bases from J; junction bases left unmatched: 7. The germline CDR1 and CDR2 sequences are SGHTA and FQGNSA. The CDR3 consists of 16 residues. This chain's CDR3 is CASSVPTSGRTNEQFF. As DNA, the CDR3 is TGTGCCAGCAGCGTGCCGACTAGCGGGAGGACCAATGAGCAGTTCTTC.

CDR3 sequence reads: CASQVQGRNTEAFF. The CDR3 nucleotides read TGTGCCAGCCAAGTACAGGGCCGGAACACTGAAGCTTTCTTT. The chain carries TRBV3-1 (or the pseudogene TRBV3-2) and TRBJ1-1, with TRBD1 as a possible D gene (6 bases). V lost 8 bases and J 1 base, leaving 14 bases between the germline ends. Germline V CDR1 and CDR2: LGHDT, YNNKEL (reference sequence). The CDR3 is 14 amino acids.

V usage is TRBV28 and J usage is TRBJ1-1; D unresolved. Trimming pared 5 bases from V and 3 bases from J, leaving 16 bases between. Germline V lookup: CDR1 MDHEN, CDR2 SYDVKM. The CDR3 is 15 amino acids. The CDR3 region is CASSLTAVGDTEAFF. The CDR3, as DNA: TGTGCCAGCAGTCTAACGGCCGTCGGAGACACTGAAGCTTTCTTT.

This sequence joins TRBV19 and TRBJ1-2, with D tentatively TRBD1 (5 bases). The length of the CDR3 is 13 residues. Germline CDR1 reads LNHDA; CDR2 reads SQIVND (reference sequence). Trimming stripped 10 bases from V and 7 bases from J, with 19 bases between. The DNA of the CDR3 is TGTGCCATTGCGACAGATACTAGCCTTGGCTACACCTTC. This sequence encodes CAIATDTSLGYTF.

V and J are TRBV2 and TRBJ1-6; perhaps TRBD1 as D (5 bases). CDR1 and CDR2 from the germline V gene are SNHLY and FYNNEI. This CDR3 is built from 12 residues. V lost 0 bases and J 15 bases, leaving 9 bases between the germline ends. The CDR3 sequence is CASSEALGLLHF. Here the CDR3 DNA reads TGTGCCAGCAGTGAAGCGCTGGGGCTCCTCCACTTT.